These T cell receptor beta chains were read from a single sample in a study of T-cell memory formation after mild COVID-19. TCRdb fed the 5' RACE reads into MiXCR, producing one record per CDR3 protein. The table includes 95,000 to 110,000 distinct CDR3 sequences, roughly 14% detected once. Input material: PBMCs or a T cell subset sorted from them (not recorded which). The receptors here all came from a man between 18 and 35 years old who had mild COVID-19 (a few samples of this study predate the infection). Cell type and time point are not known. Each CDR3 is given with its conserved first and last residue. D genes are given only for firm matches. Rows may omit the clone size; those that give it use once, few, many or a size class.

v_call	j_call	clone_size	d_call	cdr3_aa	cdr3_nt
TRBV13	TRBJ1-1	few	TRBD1	CARWKGAFDTEAFF	TGTGCCAGATGGAAGGGGGCCTTTGACACTGAAGCTTTCTTT
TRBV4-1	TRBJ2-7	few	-	CASSQDSSPDEQYF	TGCGCCAGCAGCCAAGATTCATCCCCGGACGAGCAGTACTTC
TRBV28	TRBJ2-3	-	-	CASSFYTGATDTQYF	TGTGCCAGCAGTTTTTATACCGGGGCCACAGATACGCAGTATTTT
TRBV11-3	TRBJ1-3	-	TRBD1	CASSPDREDETGNTIYF	TGTGCCAGCAGCCCGGACAGGGAAGACGAAACTGGAAACACCATATATTTT
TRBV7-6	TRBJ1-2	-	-	CASSLAPGLYGYTF	TGTGCCAGCAGCTTAGCGCCAGGTCTCTATGGCTACACCTTC
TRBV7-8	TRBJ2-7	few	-	CASSLLYEQYF	TGTGCCAGCAGCTTACTGTACGAGCAGTACTTC
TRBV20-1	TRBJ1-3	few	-	CSARGRDGGRRSGNTIYF	TGCAGTGCTAGAGGACGGGATGGCGGGCGAAGATCTGGAAACACCATATATTTT
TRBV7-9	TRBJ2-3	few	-	CASSPPVSPDTQYF	TGTGCCAGCAGCCCCCCGGTGAGCCCAGATACGCAGTATTTT
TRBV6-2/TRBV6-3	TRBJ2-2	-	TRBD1	CASSGTEHTGELFF	TGTGCCAGCTCCGGGACAGAACACACCGGGGAGCTGTTTTTT
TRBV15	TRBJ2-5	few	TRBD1	CATSRGGRGRQETQYF	TGTGCCACCAGCAGAGGAGGCAGGGGGCGACAAGAGACCCAGTACTTC
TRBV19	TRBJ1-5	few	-	CASSRSSASNQPQHF	TGTGCCAGTAGTCGATCTTCAGCTAGCAATCAGCCCCAGCATTTT
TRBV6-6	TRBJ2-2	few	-	CASESGELFF	TGTGCCAGCGAGAGTGGGGAGCTGTTTTTT
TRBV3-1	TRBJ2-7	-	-	CASSQEKFGRGFYEQYF	TGTGCCAGCAGCCAAGAAAAATTTGGAAGGGGGTTCTACGAGCAGTACTTC
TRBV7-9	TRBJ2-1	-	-	CASSLHRVRDQGHNEQFF	TGTGCCAGCAGCTTACACCGCGTCCGGGACCAGGGGCACAATGAGCAGTTCTTC
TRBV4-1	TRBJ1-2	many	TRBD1	CASSQDWGQSYGYTF	TGCGCCAGCAGCCAAGATTGGGGACAGTCGTATGGCTACACCTTC
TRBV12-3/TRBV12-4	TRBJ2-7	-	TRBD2	CASSLGGGEIEQYF	TGTGCCAGCAGTTTGGGCGGGGGAGAGATCGAGCAGTACTTC
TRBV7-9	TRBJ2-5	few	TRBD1	CASSLRTGGEETQYF	TGTGCCAGCAGCCTGAGGACAGGGGGGGAAGAGACCCAGTACTTC
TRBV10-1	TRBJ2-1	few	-	CASSGTDPYNEQFF	TGCGCCAGCAGTGGAACTGATCCCTACAATGAGCAGTTCTTC
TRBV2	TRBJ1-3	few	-	CASEGEDFNSGNTIYF	TGTGCCAGTGAAGGCGAGGATTTCAACTCTGGAAACACCATATATTTT
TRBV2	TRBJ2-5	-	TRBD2	CASSMGLADQETQYF	TGTGCCAGCAGTATGGGACTAGCGGACCAAGAGACCCAGTACTTC
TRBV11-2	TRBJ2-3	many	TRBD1	CASSPRDRTTDTQYF	TGTGCCAGCAGCCCGAGGGACAGAACCACAGATACGCAGTATTTT
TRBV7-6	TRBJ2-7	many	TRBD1	CASSFYRYRGTGVYEQYF	TGTGCCAGCAGCTTTTATCGGTACCGCGGGACAGGAGTATACGAGCAGTACTTC
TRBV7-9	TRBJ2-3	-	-	CASSFLAGLDYSGPDTQYF	TGTGCCAGCAGCTTCTTGGCGGGGCTGGATTATAGTGGTCCAGATACGCAGTATTTT
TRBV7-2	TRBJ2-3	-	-	CASSLAGGGVADTQYF	TGTGCCAGCAGCTTAGCAGGGGGGGGTGTCGCAGATACGCAGTATTTT
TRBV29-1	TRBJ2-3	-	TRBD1	CSVAGTGVSDTQYF	TGCAGCGTGGCCGGGACAGGGGTGTCAGATACGCAGTATTTT
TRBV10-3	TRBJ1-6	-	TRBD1	CAISERGQGGSPLHF	TGTGCCATCAGTGAGAGAGGACAGGGGGGCTCACCCCTACACTTT
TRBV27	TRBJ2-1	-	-	CAPGDPYNEQFF	TGTGCACCGGGGGACCCCTACAATGAGCAGTTCTTC
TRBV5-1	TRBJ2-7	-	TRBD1	CASSWGQGYEQYF	TGCGCCAGCAGCTGGGGACAGGGCTACGAGCAGTACTTC
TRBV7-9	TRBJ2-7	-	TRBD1	CASSLEPGGGEQYF	TGTGCCAGCAGCTTAGAACCAGGGGGCGGCGAGCAGTACTTC
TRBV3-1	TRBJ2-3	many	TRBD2	CASSQAGGPADTQYF	TGTGCCAGCAGCCAAGCGGGGGGGCCTGCAGATACGCAGTATTTT
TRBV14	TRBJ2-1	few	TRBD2	CASSQVLAGGNEQFF	TGTGCCAGCAGCCAAGTTCTAGCGGGGGGCAATGAGCAGTTCTTC
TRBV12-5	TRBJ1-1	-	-	CASGEPEAFF	TGTGCTAGTGGGGAACCTGAAGCTTTCTTT
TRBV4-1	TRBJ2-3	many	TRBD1	CASSQDPGQGFSNTQYF	TGCGCCAGCAGCCAAGATCCCGGACAGGGGTTTTCAAATACGCAGTATTTT
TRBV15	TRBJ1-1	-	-	CATSSRVTVPPEAFF	TGTGCCACCAGCTCACGAGTGACAGTCCCCCCTGAAGCTTTCTTT
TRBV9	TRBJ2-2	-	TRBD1	CASSAVETGVTGELFF	TGTGCCAGCAGCGCAGTTGAGACAGGGGTCACCGGGGAGCTGTTTTTT
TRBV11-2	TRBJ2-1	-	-	CASRSENEQFF	TGTGCCAGCAGGTCAGAGAATGAGCAGTTCTTC
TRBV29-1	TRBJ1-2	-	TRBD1	CSARTGRGGYTF	TGCAGCGCCCGGACAGGGCGGGGAGGCTACACCTTC
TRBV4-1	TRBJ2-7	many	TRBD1	CASSQDPQQGVSYEQYF	TGCGCCAGCAGCCAGGATCCCCAACAGGGGGTTTCCTACGAGCAGTACTTC
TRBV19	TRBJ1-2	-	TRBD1	CASSSRDRANYGYTF	TGTGCCAGTAGTTCCCGGGACAGGGCCAACTATGGCTACACCTTC
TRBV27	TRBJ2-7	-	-	CASSLHESPYEQYF	TGTGCCAGCAGTTTACACGAGTCTCCCTACGAGCAGTACTTC
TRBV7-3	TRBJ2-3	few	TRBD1	CASSQGQSDLSTDTQYF	TGTGCCAGCAGCCAGGGACAGTCGGACCTTAGCACAGATACGCAGTATTTT